This TCR beta chain was retrieved from a study of long-term antiretroviral therapy in people with HIV. Sequencing relied on immunoSEQ assay v3.0, run at survey level. Assay: immunoSEQ multiplex PCR; the TCRdb copy retains only in-frame clones and omits some. The profile covers about 18,000 clones, with 90% to 95% appearing a single time and 8.5% to 10% taken by the ten largest. This clone was counted a single time. The receptor was derived from a man aged 50-59 years with HIV. The material was unsorted PBMCs, obtained 3 years after starting antiretroviral therapy.

The DNA of the CDR3 is TGCGCCAGCAGCTTGGGCAGGGGGGATCAGCCCCAGCATTTT. Amino acid sequence: CASSLGRGDQPQHF. V and J are TRBV5-1 and TRBJ1-5; 7 bases agree with TRBD1. CDR1 is SGHRS and CDR2 is YFSETQ in the germline V gene. Germline trimming cut 0 bases from V and 5 bases from J; bases unmatched to any gene: 2. The CDR3 spans 14 residues.